This T cell receptor gamma chain was captured in a study of Vγ9Vδ2 T cells in congenital toxoplasmosis (dated by TCRdb to the early 2020s). General notes on the study: Congenital toxoplasmosis was diagnosed using IgG, IgM and IgA serology, Western blot and an in-house interferon-gamma release assay. In this study, researchers looked at the gamma and delta chain CDR3 repertoires of sorted blood gammadelta T cells, comparing infants congenitally infected with T. gondii against uninfected infants. Sequencing of the repertoires was done on samples from infants at two time points: 2 months after birth and 1 year of age. TCR sequencing covered about 5 infected and about 11 uninfected infants at 2 months, plus 3 infected and 4 uninfected infants at 1 year.

The paper as a whole reports these results and caveats: Two months was the earliest age with enough suitable sample material for TCR repertoire analysis, so newborn repertoires were not sequenced. Among 2-month-old infants, germline-encoded fetal-type TRDV2 CDR3 sequences seemed to show up more often in infected than in uninfected infants, which suggests an in utero expansion footprint. Repertoire differences between infected and uninfected infants were less clear at 1 year of age than at 2 months. High prevalence of a public TRGV9 clonotype was observed in both infected and uninfected infants. At 2 months, TRGV9 and TRDV2 CDR3s of infected infants appeared to carry fewer N additions than uninfected infants, especially TRDV2-TRDJ1 sequences.

Template-switch reverse transcription with SuperScript II was used to generate cDNA, with TRGC- and TRDC-specific primers combined in a single tube. The TRGC primer was designed to bind both the TRGC1 and TRGC2 constant genes. The KAPA Real-Time Library Amplification Kit was used to amplify TRG and TRD, and AMPure XP beads were used for purification between steps. Index PCR with the Nextera XT Index Kit was used to attach Illumina sequencing adapters. An Illumina MiSeq with the V2 300 kit was used to sequence the TRG and TRD amplicons, producing 150 bp paired-end reads. In the original analysis: Before any further analysis, FastQC version 0.11.8 was used to assess read quality. Reads were aligned against the TRG or TRD reference genes from GenBank, and CDR3 sequences were constructed using MiXCR version 3.0.3. MiXCR defaults were kept, except that TRDD gene segments were assembled using 3 rather than 5 consecutive nucleotides. N additions, CDR3 length, J segment length and clonotype sharing between samples were computed with VDJtools version 1.2.1. CDR3 sequences that were out of frame or contained stop codons were removed from the analysis. Infant repertoires were assessed for overlap with previously published fetal, cord blood and adult blood Vgamma9Vdelta2 repertoires. TCRdb reran clone calling on the public reads with CATT; rows sharing one DNA sequence were then combined. The V and J calls and clone size come from TCRdb's table, not from the authors' own analysis. In all, the sample holds more than 300 gamma-chain clones, and 10% to 13% of those were seen once. The ten largest clones represent around 29% of the sample.

CDR1 and CDR2 were assigned from the germline V gene as VINAFY and YDVSNSKD. The junction shows trimming of 0 bases on V and 4 bases on J, and the gene matches do not reach 6 bases of it. The CDR3 sequence holds 14 residues, the cysteine and phenylalanine included. Kept here is only the CDR3 DNA, which spans 42 bases and is read in frame from base 1. The same treatment, consisting of spiramycin and/or pyrimethamine plus sulfadiazine plus folinic acid, was given to the mothers of both infected and uninfected infants. All infants, infected and uninfected, were born by term delivery after more than 37 weeks of gestation. Around 1 mL of blood was used to isolate PBMCs by Lymphoprep gradient centrifugation, after which the PBMCs were cryopreserved in liquid nitrogen and shipped to Belgium. After thawing, PBMCs were labeled with Zombie NIR viability dye and stained with CD3, TCR gammadelta, Vgamma9 and Vdelta2 antibodies. Sorting of CD3+ TCRgammadelta+ T cells was performed on a FACSAria III, with a mean purity of roughly 98%. The RNeasy Micro Kit was used to isolate RNA from about 10,000 sorted gammadelta T cells per sample. The study infants had mothers who were enrolled with primary T. gondii infection during pregnancy. Infant peripheral blood was collected at an outpatient microbiology and virology center in Pavia, Italy.

This clone is large (0.1 to 1%). This receptor's antigen is unknown. Base qualities are not recorded, but no much larger clone differs from it by a single base. The rearrangement joined TRGV5 to TRGJ1 or TRGJ2. This receptor was obtained from a child under 10 years old born to a mother with Toxoplasma gondii infection during pregnancy, either congenitally infected or uninfected (not recorded which). The sequenced material came from gamma-delta T cells from blood. The base sequence is TGTGCCACCTGGGACAGGGAGGGGTATTATAAGAAACTCTTT. This gives the protein CATWDREGYYKKLF.